The next 10 T cell receptor beta chains were all read from a single sample in a study of blood T cells in healthy people across ages. PCR was performed a second time for 7 to 11 cycles using a sample-barcoded 5' primer and a J-beta primer mix. MiXCR, run by TCRdb on the 5' RACE reads, gives a single entry per CDR3 protein. The sample contains more than 1.4 million distinct CDR3 sequences, about 43% of which appear only once. Sequencing was done on a sample of blood. These receptors came from a woman aged 18-30 years in good health.

V gene TRBV5-1 combines with J gene TRBJ2-7; D is possibly TRBD2 (6 bases). The CDR3 consists of 16 residues. Germline assignment: CDR1 SGHRS and CDR2 YFSETQ. Trimming left V 4 bases short and J 1 base short, with 18 bases between. The CDR3 DNA is TGCGCCAGCAGCCTGGAGGGTAACTGGGTATCCTACGAGCAGTACTTC. It yields the protein CASSLEGNWVSYEQYF.

This clonotype was picked up a small number of times. One base away lies a much larger clone, so this may be a sequencing read error. The V and J genes are TRBV18 and TRBJ2-5, with 9 bases lining up with TRBD1. CDR1 is KGHSH, CDR2 LQKENI, per germline. V was clipped by 2 bases and J by 12 bases; unmatched bases: 10. The CDR3 is made up of 14 amino acids. The CDR3 sequence is CASSPSRDRELKYF. CDR3 bases: TGTGCCAGCTCACCATCGAGGGACAGGGAACTTAAGTACTTC.

This clonotype showed up just a few times. The chain links TRBV5-1 to TRBJ2-7; tentatively, D is TRBD1 or TRBD2 (5 bases each). In germline, CDR1 is SGHRS, CDR2 YFSETQ. CDR3 length equals 17 residues. With 2 bases removed from V and 6 bases from J, the gap between germline ends came to 24 bases. In DNA, the CDR3 is TGCGCCAGCAGCTTTACGGGACCAATATTTGGGGCTCGCGAGCAGTACTTC. It is translated as CASSFTGPIFGAREQYF.

The chain recombines TRBV18 with TRBJ2-5, with 7 bases that match TRBD2. The end of the DNA is better explained by TRBJ2-7, so the J call may be wrong. The germline V gene has CDR1 KGHSH and CDR2 LQKENI. This CDR3 is built from 14 residues. CDR3 in DNA: TGTGCCAGCTCACCATCGCGGGGGAGGTACGAGCAGTACTTC. Translating it yields CASSPSRGRYEQYF.

This clonotype was observed a single time. The CDR3 region has the DNA TGTGCCAGCAGGCGAGTTGGCACAGATACGCAGTATTTT. Protein product: CASRRVGTDTQYF. The J gene is TRBJ2-3, the V gene TRBV9; D is uncertain. Germline values: CDR1 SGDLS, CDR2 YYNGEE. V shed 5 bases and J shed 1 base, with 8 bases lying between them. The CDR3 totals 13 residues.

This clonotype occurred many times. The J gene is TRBJ2-3, the V gene TRBV14, with TRBD2 matching over 7 bases. The length of the CDR3 is 15 residues. Germline V gene lookup returns CDR1 SGHDN and CDR2 FVKESK. V was clipped by 3 bases and J by 1 base; unmatched bases: 4. The CDR3 reads CASSHQLARTDTQYF. As DNA, the CDR3 is TGTGCCAGCAGCCATCAACTAGCGCGCACAGATACGCAGTATTTT.

The V call is TRBV7-9, the J call TRBJ2-1; no definite D call. V gave up 4 bases and J gave up 10 bases, with 14 bases separating them. Germline lookup yields CDR1 SEHNR and CDR2 FQNEAQ (reference sequence). CDR3 length equals 13 residues. In DNA form, the CDR3 reads TGTGCCAGCAGCTCTGGAGACCAGCGAGAGCAGTTCTTC. Translated: CASSSGDQREQFF.

J is TRBJ2-5 and V is TRBV29-1; D is uncertain. The J call could be wrong; TRBJ2-7 is a better fit for the DNA end. Per the germline V gene, CDR1 is SQVTM and CDR2 is ANQGSEA. The CDR3 loop spans 11 amino acids. CDR3 coding DNA: TGCAGCGTCGGGTCCGGCTCCGAGCAGTACTTC. Translation: CSVGSGSEQYF.

The chain joins TRBV5-1 to TRBJ2-7; no clear D gene. The CDR3 is 14 residues long. V lost 0 bases to trimming and J lost 0 bases, with 7 bases between them. Germline CDR1 is SGHRS and CDR2 is YFSETQ. CDR3: CASSLDKNSYEQYF. CDR3 DNA: TGCGCCAGCAGCTTGGACAAGAACTCCTACGAGCAGTACTTC.

In this sample, this clonotype turned up once. The V call is TRBV6-1, the J call TRBJ2-4, with D unresolved. The ends were cut back, 3 bases at V and 13 bases at J, with 25 bases in the middle. CDR1 is MNHNS and CDR2 is SASEGT in the germline V gene. CDR3 length: 16 residues. CDR3 nucleotides: TGTGCCAGCAGTGACGAAGAGTCTGCCACCTACAATGAGCAGTACTTC. It is translated as CASSDEESATYNEQYF.